This entry lists 17 T cell receptor beta chains sequenced from one sample in a study of shared clonotypes between healthy human individuals. Some clones are missing from TCRdb's copy, which holds only in-frame ones; the method was immunoSEQ multiplex PCR. The sample has fewer than 650,000 clones, around 81% seen once. Sequenced input: PBMCs. These receptors were obtained from a woman in her thirties or forties in good health. Some clones in this sample may be carry-over from other donors' samples.

This clone showed up just once. The V call is TRBV11-2, the J call TRBJ2-7; D is possibly TRBD2 (6 bases). The CDR3 length is 14 residues. V gave up 4 bases and J gave up 0 bases, with 10 bases separating them. CDR1 and CDR2 (germline): SGHAT, FQNNGV. The CDR3 bases are TGTGCCAGCAGCTACGGACTAAGCTCCTACGAGCAGTACTTC. It encodes CASSYGLSSYEQYF.

The chain uses TRBV7-2 and TRBJ2-7; TRBD2 aligns across 14 bases. Trimming at V came to 5 bases and at J to 6 bases, leaving 3 bases not matched to a gene. Germline CDR1 SGHTA, CDR2 FQGNSA. The CDR3 contains 14 residues. The DNA for the CDR3 is TGTGCCAGCAGCCCGGGACTAGCGGGAGTCGAGCAGTACTTC. It specifies CASSPGLAGVEQYF.

The CDR3, as DNA: TGTGCCAGCAGCTTTTTGGACAGAAACACCGGGGAGCTGTTTTTT. Translating gives CASSFLDRNTGELFF. V is TRBV5-6 and J is TRBJ2-2; D possibly corresponds to TRBD1 (6 bases). Trimming left V 2 bases short and J 2 bases short, with 10 bases between. Germline V lookup: CDR1 SGHDT, CDR2 YYEEEE. The CDR3 contains 15 residues.

The rearrangement links TRBV27 to TRBJ1-2, with 9 positions matching TRBD1. Germline V lookup: CDR1 MNHEY, CDR2 SMNVEV (reference sequence). The V gene end was trimmed by 6 bases and the J gene end by 8 bases; junction bases not matched to a gene: 10. The CDR3 runs to 14 residues. This chain's CDR3 is CASSGTGIVRGYTF. CDR3 bases: TGTGCCAGCAGCGGGACAGGGATCGTGCGGGGCTACACCTTC.

The gene calls are TRBV18 and TRBJ2-7; TRBD2 matches 13 bases. The ends lost 2 bases at V and 7 bases at J; junction bases unmatched: 8. The germline gives CDR1 KGHSH, CDR2 LQKENI. This CDR3 comprises 16 residues. The CDR3 protein is CASSPMGGLAGREQYF. DNA for the CDR3: TGTGCCAGCTCACCAATGGGGGGACTAGCGGGACGGGAGCAGTACTTC. Full variable domain (missing parts from reference TRBV18 and TRBJ2-7): NAGVMQNPRHLVRRRGQEARLRCSPMKGHSHVYWYRQLPEEGLKFMVYLQKENIIDESGMPKERFSAEFPKEGPSILRIQQVVRGDSAAYFCASSPMGGLAGREQYFGPGTRLTVT.

V gene TRBV6-6 combines with J gene TRBJ2-5; TRBD2 might be the D (6 bases). This CDR3 spans 13 amino acids. V was cut by 6 bases and J by 5 bases, with 13 bases left in between. Germline V lookup: CDR1 MNHNY, CDR2 SVGAGI (reference sequence). The CDR3 nucleotides read TGTGCCAGCAGAACCGGGACTTTGGAGACCCAGTACTTC. Translated: CASRTGTLETQYF.

About this clone itself: Distinct nucleotide sequences in the sample also encode this CDR3. This chain links TRBV7-2 with TRBJ2-1, with 8 bases that match TRBD2. The CDR3 covers 17 residues. The junction had 9 bases not matched to a gene; V was cut back by 5 bases and J by 0 bases. Germline lookup yields CDR1 SGHTA and CDR2 FQGNSA. CDR3 in DNA: TGTGCCAGCAGCCCTGGACTAGCTCTTAGCTCCTACAATGAGCAGTTCTTC. Its translation is CASSPGLALSSYNEQFF.

The chain links TRBV27 to TRBJ2-1, with TRBD1 identical over 7 bases. Germline V CDR1 and CDR2: MNHEY, SMNVEV (reference sequence). Unmatched junction bases numbered 12, after V lost 7 bases and J lost 6 bases. The CDR3 has 15 residues. The chain's CDR3 is CASTRQGSSGNEQFF. The DNA for the CDR3 is TGTGCCAGCACTCGACAGGGAAGTTCAGGCAATGAGCAGTTCTTC.

The rearrangement links TRBV5-4 to TRBJ2-2; D might be TRBD2 (7 bases). Germline V gene sequence: CDR1 SGHNT, CDR2 YYREEE (reference sequence). The CDR3 covers 17 residues. V lost 5 bases to trimming and J lost 2 bases, with 19 bases between them. DNA for the CDR3: TGTGCCAGCAGTTCCTCCAGGGGACTACCTAACACCGGGGAGCTGTTTTTT. Protein product: CASSSSRGLPNTGELFF. Full variable domain (rest looked up from reference TRBV5-4 and TRBJ2-2): ETGVTQSPTHLIKTRGQQVTLRCSSQSGHNTVSWYQQALGQGPQFIFQYYREEENGRGNFPPRFSGLQFPNYSSELNVNALELDDSALYLCASSSSRGLPNTGELFFGEGSRLTVL.

This sequence joins TRBV13 and TRBJ2-2; possible D gene TRBD1, 6 bases. The CDR3 extends over 14 amino acids. V shed 5 bases and J shed 7 bases, with 14 bases lying between them. Germline assignment: CDR1 PRHDT and CDR2 FYEKMQ (reference sequence). The CDR3 spells CASSTGIRGGELFF. Written as DNA, the CDR3 is TGTGCCAGCAGCACCGGGATCAGGGGCGGGGAGCTGTTTTTT. The variable domain in full, with the rest retrieved from reference TRBV13 and TRBJ2-2, is AAGVIQSPRHLIKEKRETATLKCYPIPRHDTVYWYQQGPGQDPQFLISFYEKMQSDKGSIPDRFSAQQFSDYHSELNMSSLELGDSALYFCASSTGIRGGELFFGEGSRLTVL.

This sequence joins TRBV19 and TRBJ2-1; 7 bases are shared with TRBD2. With V trimmed by 3 bases and J by 8 bases, 10 bases remained unmatched. The CDR3 length is 15 residues. Per germline, CDR1 LNHDA and CDR2 SQIVND (reference sequence). CDR3 sequence: CASSIWQGGGDEQFF. Here the CDR3 DNA reads TGTGCCAGTAGTATCTGGCAGGGTGGGGGGGATGAGCAGTTCTTC.

This chain connects TRBV27 to TRBJ2-3; D unclear. This CDR3 has 13 amino acids. The germline CDR1 and CDR2 sequences are MNHEY and SMNVEV (reference sequence). Trimming removed 6 bases at V and 2 bases at J, with 9 bases between. The CDR3 protein is CASRYRPTDTQYF. Here the CDR3 DNA reads TGTGCCAGCAGATACAGACCCACAGATACGCAGTATTTT.

This clone was counted between two and nine times. Since a much larger clone is just one base distant, this may be a read error. The gene calls are TRBV5-4 and TRBJ1-1, with 7 positions matching TRBD1. This CDR3 region has 14 residues. V trimming: 4 bases; J trimming: 1 base; junction bases outside the gene matches: 4. From germline, CDR1 is SGHNT and CDR2 YYREEE (reference sequence). CDR3 region: CASSQTGRNTEAFF. As DNA, the CDR3 is TGTGCCAGCAGCCAGACAGGGAGGAACACTGAAGCTTTCTTT.

The chain couples TRBV28 to TRBJ1-1; D is undetermined. Germline CDR1 is MDHEN and CDR2 is SYDVKM. The germline V and J ends were trimmed by 5 bases and 1 base, with 11 bases remaining between them. CDR3 length: 14 residues. CDR3 DNA: TGTGCCAGCAGTCTCGTTCGGGGGAACACTGAAGCTTTCTTT. Protein product: CASSLVRGNTEAFF.

Concerning this clone: One end of the junction is discordant with germline, which a read error may explain. This rearrangement joins TRBV7-7 to TRBJ2-2; the match to TRBD2 covers 9 bases. Germline loops: CDR1 SSHAT, CDR2 FNYEAQ (reference sequence). The length of the CDR3 is 16 residues. CDR3 sequence: CASSLAGGRAGGELFF. CDR3 nucleotides: TGTGCTAGCAGCTTAGCCGGCGGGAGGGCCGGCGGGGAGCTGTTTTTT. The whole variable domain, remainder taken from reference TRBV7-7 and TRBJ2-2, is GAGVSQSPRYKVTKRGQDVTLRCDPISSHATLYWYQQALGQGPEFLTYFNYEAQPDKSGLPSDRFSAERPEGSISTLTIQRTEQRDSAMYRCASSLAGGRAGGELFFGEGSRLTVL.

This clone occurred once. The chain joins TRBV23-1 to TRBJ1-2, with TRBD1 matching 7 bases. TRBV23-1 is assigned to the ORF class and has an uncertain function. There are 16 residues in the CDR3. After removal of 3 bases from V and 3 bases from J, the junction contained 10 bases not matched to a gene. CDR3 sequence reads: CASSQDDRAVDYGYTF. CDR3 nucleotide sequence: TGCGCCAGCAGTCAGGATGACAGGGCAGTGGACTATGGCTACACCTTC.

The chain carries TRBV18 and TRBJ2-4, with D perhaps assigned TRBD1 or TRBD2 (5 bases each). The CDR3 spans 14 residues. Germline V CDR1 and CDR2: KGHSH, LQKENI. Trimming left V 0 bases short and J 8 bases short, with 11 bases between. The CDR3 spells CASSPPQGEDIQYF. The CDR3 nucleotides read TGTGCCAGCTCACCACCGCAGGGAGAGGACATTCAGTACTTC.